These 14 T cell receptor beta chains share one sample of origin, sequenced in a study of T cells after yellow fever vaccination. MiXCR, applied by TCRdb to the 5' RACE reads, yields one record per CDR3 protein. The sample holds around 300,000 distinct CDR3 sequences, over 3.5% seen once. The sequencing here drew on PBMCs, taken 15 days after the yellow fever booster vaccination. The receptors originated from a man in his late teens or twenties who received the YFV17D yellow fever vaccine.

This clonotype came up many times. V and J are TRBV11-2 and TRBJ2-5, with D perhaps matching TRBD2 (6 bases). From germline, CDR1 is SGHAT and CDR2 FQNNGV. Deletions cut 0 bases from V and 0 bases from J, with 8 bases between. The CDR3 length is 15 residues. The CDR3 loop is CASSLDRDYQETQYF. CDR3 in DNA: TGTGCCAGCAGCTTAGATCGGGACTACCAAGAGACCCAGTACTTC.

This clonotype appeared a few times. The rearrangement uses TRBV11-1 and TRBJ2-1; D possibly corresponds to TRBD2 (6 bases). The CDR3 is 17 amino acids. Germline V gene data show CDR1 as SGHAT and CDR2 as FQDESV (reference sequence). The V gene lost 6 bases and the J gene lost 2 bases, with 20 bases spanning the gap. CDR3 protein: CASSIFIGSAPYNEQFF. The CDR3 DNA reads as TGTGCCAGCAGTATTTTTATCGGGAGTGCCCCCTACAATGAGCAGTTCTTC.

The chain links TRBV4-2 to TRBJ2-1, with D uncertain. Trimming stripped 1 base from V and 3 bases from J, with 10 bases between. CDR3 size: 15 residues. Germline CDR1 LGHNA, CDR2 YNFKEQ. The DNA of the CDR3 is TGTGCCAGCAGCCAAGGGCAGTCTGTCTACAATGAGCAGTTCTTC. This sequence encodes CASSQGQSVYNEQFF.

This clonotype was detected a few times. The rearrangement uses TRBV12-3 or TRBV12-4 and TRBJ2-1, with 9 nucleotides matching TRBD1. The CDR3 consists of 16 residues. Trimming took 3 bases from V and 0 from J; bases not matched to a gene: 3. This chain's CDR3 is CASSFGTGSSYNEQFF. CDR3 in DNA: TGTGCCAGCAGTTTCGGGACAGGGAGCTCCTACAATGAGCAGTTCTTC.

This clonotype has only a few counts. The gene calls are TRBV12-3 or TRBV12-4 and TRBJ1-1; possible D gene TRBD1, 5 bases. CDR3 length equals 14 residues. V shed 6 bases and J shed 0 bases, with 11 bases lying between them. The CDR3 coding sequence is TGTGCCAGCAGATCCAGACAGCTGAACACTGAAGCTTTCTTT. Its translation is CASRSRQLNTEAFF.

Only a few counts were recorded for this clonotype. The chain links TRBV3-1 to TRBJ2-2, with 9 bases that match TRBD2. V lost 1 base to trimming and J lost 2 bases; unmatched junction nucleotides: 11. This CDR3 has 19 residues. From germline, CDR1 is LGHDT and CDR2 YNNKEL (reference sequence). CDR3 in amino acids: CASSQGPGRSGGNTGELFF. CDR3 in DNA: TGTGCCAGCAGCCAAGGGCCGGGGCGTAGCGGGGGTAACACCGGGGAGCTGTTTTTT.

This clonotype was observed at least ten times. The chain joins TRBV4-1 to TRBJ1-1, with TRBD1 as a possible D gene (6 bases). Germline CDR1 and CDR2: MGHRA and YSYEKL. The V and J ends lost 3 bases and 4 bases respectively, with 12 bases between them. CDR3 size: 14 residues. CDR3 sequence reads: CASSHLKGGTEAFF. The CDR3 bases are TGCGCCAGCAGCCACCTTAAGGGGGGCACTGAAGCTTTCTTT.

In this sample, this clonotype turned up a few times. The gene calls are TRBV7-2 and TRBJ1-2; 7 bases match TRBD1. Germline assignment: CDR1 SGHTA and CDR2 FQGNSA. The CDR3 sequence is 13 residues long. The junction had 5 bases not matched to a gene; V was cut back by 5 bases and J by 5 bases. The CDR3 here is CASSPTTGYGYTF. In nucleotides, the CDR3 is TGTGCCAGCAGCCCCACGACAGGGTATGGCTACACCTTC.

This clonotype was counted between two and nine times. The V and J genes are TRBV7-2 and TRBJ2-1; D ambiguous. CDR3 length: 15 residues. Germline CDR1 and CDR2: SGHTA and FQGNSA. V was trimmed by 1 base and J by 7 bases, leaving 14 bases between them. DNA for the CDR3: TGTGCCAGCAGCTTAGGGAACAGCCCGGGTAATGAGCAGTTCTTC. Translation: CASSLGNSPGNEQFF.

This clonotype turned up a few times. The chain is built from TRBV7-9 and TRBJ2-2; 7 bases map to TRBD1. Germline-derived CDR1 and CDR2 are SEHNR and FQNEAQ (reference sequence). Losses at the gene ends were 5 bases for V and 6 bases for J; bases not matched to a gene: 3. There are 13 residues in the CDR3. The DNA of the CDR3 is TGTGCCAGCAGCACGCAGGGGGCCGGGGAGCTGTTTTTT. Translated, it gives CASSTQGAGELFF.

This clonotype was counted at least ten times. The chain carries TRBV5-5 and TRBJ2-3; 7 bases map to TRBD2. CDR3 length: 16 residues. Germline CDR1 is SGHKS and CDR2 is YYEKEE (reference sequence). The trim removed 4 bases at V and 6 bases at J, leaving 14 bases unmatched. CDR3 DNA sequence: TGTGCCAGCAGCCTGACCCGGGACTACCTTTACGATACGCAGTATTTT. Residues: CASSLTRDYLYDTQYF.

This clonotype was counted many times. One end of the junction fails to match germline, which may point to a read error. The chain carries TRBV12-3 or TRBV12-4 and TRBJ2-7, with TRBD1 identical over 9 bases. CDR3 length: 14 residues. The CDR3 nucleotides read TGTGCCAGCAGTTTGGGTGGCTCTCCCGGACAGGGGAACTTC. Translated, it gives CASSLGGSPGQGNF.

The rearrangement links TRBV6-2 or TRBV6-3 to TRBJ2-5, with TRBD2 identical over 7 bases. CDR1 and CDR2 from the germline V gene are MNHEY and SVGEGT. V gave up 8 bases and J gave up 5 bases; unmatched junction bases: 11. CDR3 length equals 14 residues. This chain's CDR3 is CASQRDAIVETQYF. For the CDR3, the DNA is TGTGCCAGCCAGCGGGACGCTATCGTGGAGACCCAGTACTTC.

This clonotype was observed at least ten times. The CDR3 DNA reads as TGCAGTGCAGCTAGCGGTGGGGTAGAGACCCAGTACTTC. This translates into CSAASGGVETQYF. The chain carries TRBV20-1 and TRBJ2-5; 7 bases agree with TRBD2. Germline V lookup: CDR1 DFQATT, CDR2 SNEGSKA (reference sequence). Unmatched junction bases numbered 8, after V lost 6 bases and J lost 4 bases. The CDR3 contains 13 residues.